Listed below are T cell receptor beta chains from one sample, sequenced in a study of Ad26.COV2.S vaccination and SARS-CoV-2 variants. Generated by immunoSEQ multiplex PCR, the TCRdb table keeps only in-frame clones and is missing some. The sample has approximately 350,000 clones; around 82% are singletons. The source was peripheral blood, collected in a trial of Ad26.COV2.S vaccine versus placebo. The receptors originated from a person aged 18-60 years who received the Ad26.COV2.S COVID-19 vaccine or a placebo. The CDR3 runs from the conserved cysteine through the conserved F or W. Fields, in order: V gene, J gene, D gene, clone size, CDR3 DNA, CDR3 protein. A D gene is named only where the DNA matches it firmly. Only part of the rows carry a size: once, few, many, or a class if the clone is expanded.

v_gene: TRBV30
j_gene: TRBJ2-5
d_gene: NA
abundance: NA
CDR3nt: TGTGCCTGGAGCATAGCCTTCCAAGAGACCCAGTACTTC
CDR3aa: CAWSIAFQETQYF

v_gene: TRBV11-3
j_gene: TRBJ2-2
d_gene: TRBD2
abundance: once
CDR3nt: TGTGCCAGCAGCGCTAGCGGGACGAACACCGGGGAGCTGTTTTTT
CDR3aa: CASSASGTNTGELFF

v_gene: TRBV6-5
j_gene: TRBJ2-2
d_gene: NA
abundance: few
CDR3nt: TGTGCCACCACCGGGCTCCCAATCGTCGGGGAGCTGTTTTTT
CDR3aa: CATTGLPIVGELFF

v_gene: TRBV19
j_gene: TRBJ2-7
d_gene: NA
abundance: NA
CDR3nt: TGTGCCAGTAGTCCGAACCCAGGGAACGAGCAGTACTTC
CDR3aa: CASSPNPGNEQYF

v_gene: TRBV6-5
j_gene: TRBJ1-6
d_gene: NA
abundance: NA
CDR3nt: TGTGCCAGCAGCCGACAGGCGCATAATTCACCCCTCCACTTT
CDR3aa: CASSRQAHNSPLHF

v_gene: TRBV27
j_gene: TRBJ2-3
d_gene: NA
abundance: NA
CDR3nt: NA
CDR3aa: CASSTSTGVADTQYF

v_gene: TRBV7-2
j_gene: TRBJ2-7
d_gene: NA
abundance: few
CDR3nt: TGTGCCAGCAGCTGGGGGGGCCGAAATGGCGAGCAGTACTTC
CDR3aa: CASSWGGRNGEQYF

v_gene: TRBV12-5
j_gene: TRBJ1-5
d_gene: NA
abundance: once
CDR3nt: TGTGCTAGTGGTTTGTTTCTGGGATCTACCGCTCAGCCCCAGCATTTT
CDR3aa: CASGLFLGSTAQPQHF

v_gene: TRBV3-1/TRBV3-2
j_gene: TRBJ1-1
d_gene: NA
abundance: NA
CDR3nt: TGTGCCAGCAGCCGGTCAGGGGTAAACACTGAAGCTTTCTTT
CDR3aa: CASSRSGVNTEAFF

v_gene: TRBV27
j_gene: TRBJ1-1
d_gene: NA
abundance: NA
CDR3nt: TGTGCCAGCAGTTTATTAGCAGGGGTGAACACTGAAGCTTTCTTT
CDR3aa: CASSLLAGVNTEAFF

v_gene: TRBV7-2
j_gene: TRBJ2-5
d_gene: TRBD2
abundance: NA
CDR3nt: TGTGCCAGCAGTCGCGGGAGTCAAGAGACCCAGTACTTC
CDR3aa: CASSRGSQETQYF

v_gene: TRBV4-3
j_gene: TRBJ1-1
d_gene: NA
abundance: few
CDR3nt: TGCGCCAGCACCGGGGGAGTGAACACTGAAGCTTTCTTT
CDR3aa: CASTGGVNTEAFF

v_gene: TRBV12-5
j_gene: TRBJ1-2
d_gene: TRBD1
abundance: NA
CDR3nt: TGTGCTAGTGGTTTGGTATTGGGACAGTCCTTAAACTATGGCTACACCTTC
CDR3aa: CASGLVLGQSLNYGYTF

v_gene: TRBV7-3
j_gene: TRBJ1-2
d_gene: NA
abundance: few
CDR3nt: TGTGCCAGCAGCGCGGGATCGATCTATGGCTACACCTTC
CDR3aa: CASSAGSIYGYTF

v_gene: TRBV19
j_gene: TRBJ2-5
d_gene: TRBD2
abundance: NA
CDR3nt: TGTGCCAGTAGTATGCTAGCGGGAACCCAGTACTTC
CDR3aa: CASSMLAGTQYF

v_gene: TRBV19
j_gene: TRBJ1-5
d_gene: TRBD1
abundance: few
CDR3nt: TGTGCCAGTAGTACGGACAGGACTAATCAGCCCCAGCATTTT
CDR3aa: CASSTDRTNQPQHF

v_gene: TRBV1
j_gene: TRBJ2-7
d_gene: NA
abundance: NA
CDR3nt: TGCACCAGCAGCCACCAACGGGCGAGGGAGCAGTACTTC
CDR3aa: CTSSHQRAREQYF

v_gene: TRBV12-3/TRBV12-4
j_gene: TRBJ1-2
d_gene: NA
abundance: NA
CDR3nt: TGTGCCAGCAGTGCGGACTCGAGCTATGGCTACACCTTC
CDR3aa: CASSADSSYGYTF

v_gene: TRBV3-1/TRBV3-2
j_gene: TRBJ1-2
d_gene: TRBD1
abundance: NA
CDR3nt: TGTGCCAGCAGCCGCGCGGCCCGGACAGGGGGAGGCTACACCTTC
CDR3aa: CASSRAARTGGGYTF

v_gene: TRBV18
j_gene: TRBJ1-1
d_gene: TRBD1
abundance: NA
CDR3nt: TGTGCCAGCTCGCCCGACAGGGGGTACACTGAAGCTTTCTTT
CDR3aa: CASSPDRGYTEAFF

v_gene: TRBV3-1/TRBV3-2
j_gene: TRBJ2-7
d_gene: TRBD2
abundance: once
CDR3nt: TGTGCCAGCAGCTCAAAAATGGGAGGGTGCAGGATCTCCTACGAGCAGTACTTC
CDR3aa: CASSSKMGGCRISYEQYF

v_gene: TRBV5-4
j_gene: TRBJ2-3
d_gene: TRBD2
abundance: NA
CDR3nt: TGTGCCAGCAGTTCTCAGCGGGAGTGGTCCACAGATACGCAGTATTTT
CDR3aa: CASSSQREWSTDTQYF

v_gene: TRBV7-2
j_gene: TRBJ2-7
d_gene: NA
abundance: NA
CDR3nt: TGTGCCAGCAGCTTAACCTACGACGGGCAATACGAGCAGTACTTC
CDR3aa: CASSLTYDGQYEQYF

v_gene: TRBV18
j_gene: TRBJ2-7
d_gene: NA
abundance: NA
CDR3nt: TGTGCCAGCTCCCAAAGGGAGGCGGTGTTTGAGCAGTACTTC
CDR3aa: CASSQREAVFEQYF

v_gene: TRBV19
j_gene: TRBJ2-7
d_gene: TRBD2
abundance: NA
CDR3nt: TGTGCCACTGCACTAGCGGGAGGAGACGAGCAGTACTTC
CDR3aa: CATALAGGDEQYF

v_gene: TRBV30
j_gene: TRBJ1-5
d_gene: NA
abundance: NA
CDR3nt: TGTGCCTGGGCAGAACAGGGACCTCAGCCCCAGCATTTT
CDR3aa: CAWAEQGPQPQHF

v_gene: TRBV29-1
j_gene: TRBJ2-3
d_gene: NA
abundance: once
CDR3nt: TGCAGCGTTGAAGATGTGGAAAGGTTCCTAGATACGCAGTATTTT
CDR3aa: CSVEDVERFLDTQYF

v_gene: TRBV4-1
j_gene: TRBJ2-1
d_gene: TRBD2
abundance: NA
CDR3nt: TGCGCCAGCAGCCAAGATGACCGGGGGGGCCGACCCTACAATGAGCAGTTCTTC
CDR3aa: CASSQDDRGGRPYNEQFF

v_gene: TRBV28
j_gene: TRBJ2-7
d_gene: TRBD1
abundance: NA
CDR3nt: TGTGCCAGCAGGCCCTCGGGGACAGGTATTCGCGAGCAGTACTTC
CDR3aa: CASRPSGTGIREQYF

v_gene: TRBV4-3
j_gene: TRBJ1-2
d_gene: NA
abundance: NA
CDR3nt: TGCGCCAGCAGCCAAGACCGGACGATACCGGGTGGCTACACCTTC
CDR3aa: CASSQDRTIPGGYTF

v_gene: TRBV4-1
j_gene: TRBJ2-7
d_gene: TRBD2
abundance: NA
CDR3nt: TGCGCCAGCAGCCAAGCCGGGAGGCCCCACGAGCAGTACTTC
CDR3aa: CASSQAGRPHEQYF

v_gene: TRBV4-3
j_gene: TRBJ1-6
d_gene: TRBD1
abundance: NA
CDR3nt: TGCGCCAGCAGCCCTCGGACAGGGGAAAGCTCCTATAATTCACCCCTCCACTTT
CDR3aa: CASSPRTGESSYNSPLHF

v_gene: TRBV28
j_gene: TRBJ2-1
d_gene: TRBD1
abundance: NA
CDR3nt: TGTGCCAGCCGAACCGGGACAGGGTTCGATGAGCAGTTCTTC
CDR3aa: CASRTGTGFDEQFF

v_gene: TRBV4-2
j_gene: TRBJ1-4
d_gene: NA
abundance: NA
CDR3nt: TGTGCCAGCAGCCAACTGTCCCGGCAGGTTGAAAAACTGTTTTTT
CDR3aa: CASSQLSRQVEKLFF

v_gene: TRBV7-3
j_gene: TRBJ1-2
d_gene: TRBD1
abundance: NA
CDR3nt: TGTGCCAGCAGCCGGGACAGTAACTATGGCTACACCTTC
CDR3aa: CASSRDSNYGYTF

v_gene: TRBV25-1
j_gene: TRBJ1-2
d_gene: NA
abundance: NA
CDR3nt: TGTGCCAGGAGCAGTCCAGCTAACTATGGCTACACCTTC
CDR3aa: CARSSPANYGYTF

v_gene: TRBV2
j_gene: TRBJ1-2
d_gene: NA
abundance: NA
CDR3nt: TGTGCCAGCAGTGACAGCCAAGGCTATGGCTACACCTTC
CDR3aa: CASSDSQGYGYTF

v_gene: TRBV11-2
j_gene: TRBJ2-3
d_gene: TRBD2
abundance: NA
CDR3nt: TGTGCCAGCAGCTTTCAGCGGGGGGGCACAGATACGCAGTATTTT
CDR3aa: CASSFQRGGTDTQYF

v_gene: TRBV5-1
j_gene: TRBJ1-1
d_gene: NA
abundance: NA
CDR3nt: TGCGCCAGCAGCCGCGACAGTATGAACACTGAAGCTTTCTTT
CDR3aa: CASSRDSMNTEAFF

v_gene: TRBV7-2
j_gene: TRBJ2-5
d_gene: TRBD2
abundance: NA
CDR3nt: TGTGCCAGCAGCCCAGGACTAGCTCAAGAGACCCAGTACTTC
CDR3aa: CASSPGLAQETQYF

v_gene: TRBV6-5
j_gene: TRBJ1-6
d_gene: NA
abundance: NA
CDR3nt: TGTGCCACCGCGGGAGGGACCGGGTGGAATTCACCCCTCCACTTT
CDR3aa: CATAGGTGWNSPLHF

v_gene: TRBV12-5
j_gene: TRBJ1-1
d_gene: NA
abundance: NA
CDR3nt: TGTGCTAGTGGTTTGGAAAGAGCGACGGACACTGAAGCTTTCTTT
CDR3aa: CASGLERATDTEAFF

v_gene: TRBV6-6
j_gene: TRBJ1-5
d_gene: NA
abundance: NA
CDR3nt: TGTGCCAGCAGTTACTCGGGCGGAAGCAATCAGCCCCAGCATTTT
CDR3aa: CASSYSGGSNQPQHF

v_gene: TRBV18
j_gene: TRBJ1-2
d_gene: TRBD1
abundance: NA
CDR3nt: TGTGCCAGCTCACCAGGCACAGGGGCCCACTATGGCTACACCTTC
CDR3aa: CASSPGTGAHYGYTF

v_gene: TRBV7-2
j_gene: TRBJ2-2
d_gene: NA
abundance: once
CDR3nt: TGTGCCAGCAGCTTAGCGGTCACCGGGGAGCTGTTTTTT
CDR3aa: CASSLAVTGELFF

v_gene: TRBV7-3
j_gene: TRBJ2-1
d_gene: NA
abundance: NA
CDR3nt: TGTGCCAGCAGCCCGGGTAGTGAGCAGTTCTTC
CDR3aa: CASSPGSEQFF

v_gene: TRBV27
j_gene: TRBJ1-2
d_gene: NA
abundance: NA
CDR3nt: TGTGCCAGCAGTACCCAGCGCTCGAGCTATGGCTACACCTTC
CDR3aa: CASSTQRSSYGYTF

v_gene: TRBV29-1
j_gene: TRBJ1-1
d_gene: NA
abundance: NA
CDR3nt: TGCAGCGTTGTAGCCAGGGCGAGCACTGAAGCTTTCTTT
CDR3aa: CSVVARASTEAFF

v_gene: TRBV6-5
j_gene: TRBJ1-2
d_gene: NA
abundance: NA
CDR3nt: TGTGCTGTGGGTTGGACAGCCTTCTATGGCTACACCTTC
CDR3aa: CAVGWTAFYGYTF

v_gene: TRBV6-6
j_gene: TRBJ2-7
d_gene: NA
abundance: NA
CDR3nt: TGTGCCAGCGGGACATTGGGTTACGAGCAGTACTTC
CDR3aa: CASGTLGYEQYF

v_gene: TRBV18
j_gene: TRBJ1-2
d_gene: NA
abundance: few
CDR3nt: TGTGCCAGCTCACCAAATAACTATGGCTACACCTTC
CDR3aa: CASSPNNYGYTF

v_gene: TRBV6-5
j_gene: TRBJ2-7
d_gene: NA
abundance: once
CDR3nt: TGTGCCAGCAGTTACTCATCCGGGGACCTCTACGAGCAATACTTC
CDR3aa: CASSYSSGDLYEQYF

v_gene: TRBV11-2
j_gene: TRBJ1-1
d_gene: NA
abundance: NA
CDR3nt: TGTGCCAGCACCAAGCAAAGGGTAGCTTTCTTT
CDR3aa: CASTKQRVAFF

v_gene: TRBV5-6
j_gene: TRBJ2-2
d_gene: TRBD2
abundance: NA
CDR3nt: TGTGCCAGCAGCTCTAGCGGGAGTCGTAGCGGGGAGCTGTTTTTT
CDR3aa: CASSSSGSRSGELFF

v_gene: TRBV7-9
j_gene: TRBJ2-5
d_gene: NA
abundance: once
CDR3nt: TGTGCCAGCAGCCCGGTGGAGTCGGAGACCCAGTACTTC
CDR3aa: CASSPVESETQYF

v_gene: TRBV5-4
j_gene: TRBJ2-2
d_gene: NA
abundance: NA
CDR3nt: TGTGCCAGCAGCTCTTTTGACGGGGAGCTGTTTTTT
CDR3aa: CASSSFDGELFF

v_gene: TRBV7-2
j_gene: TRBJ2-7
d_gene: NA
abundance: NA
CDR3nt: TGTGCCAGCAGGCGCCAGCGGTTGAGCTCCTACGAGCAGTACTTC
CDR3aa: CASRRQRLSSYEQYF